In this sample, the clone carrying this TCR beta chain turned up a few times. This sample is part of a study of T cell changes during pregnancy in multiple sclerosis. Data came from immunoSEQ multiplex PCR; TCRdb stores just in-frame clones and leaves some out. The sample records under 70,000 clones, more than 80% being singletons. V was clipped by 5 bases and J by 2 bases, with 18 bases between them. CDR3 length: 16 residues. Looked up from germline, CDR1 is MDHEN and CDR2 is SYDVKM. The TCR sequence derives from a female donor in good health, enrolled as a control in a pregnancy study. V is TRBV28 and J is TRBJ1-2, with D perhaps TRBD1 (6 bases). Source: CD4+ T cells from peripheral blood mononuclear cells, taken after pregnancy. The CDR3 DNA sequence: TGTGCCAGCAGTCTCCCACCGGGACAACAAAACTATGGCTACACCTTC. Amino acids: CASSLPPGQQNYGYTF.